These 2 T cell receptor beta chains were sequenced from one sample in a study of Siglec-9 on CD8 T cells in melanoma. The table came from immunoSEQ multiplex PCR; TCRdb's copy has only in-frame clones and leaves some out. This table holds 25,000 to 35,000 clones, about 80% found once. Sequenced material: Siglec-9- CD8+ T cells sorted from blood. These receptors were taken from a human donor in good health.

The V gene is TRBV19, the J gene TRBJ2-7; TRBD1 matches at 9 bases. From germline, CDR1 is LNHDA and CDR2 SQIVND (reference sequence). Losses at the gene ends were 3 bases for V and 4 bases for J; bases not matched to a gene: 7. The CDR3 extends over 15 amino acids. CDR3 DNA sequence: TGTGCCAGTAGTATCGCAACAGGGGGCCAATACGAGCAGTACTTC. Protein product: CASSIATGGQYEQYF.

The gene calls are TRBV7-9 and TRBJ2-1; D ambiguous. The CDR3 spans 17 residues. The germline gives CDR1 SEHNR, CDR2 FQNEAQ (reference sequence). Trimming cost V 5 bases and J 9 bases, with 26 bases left between them. CDR3: CASSHPRDTNILIEQFF. The CDR3 DNA sequence: TGTGCCAGCAGCCACCCCCGAGATACTAATATATTGATTGAGCAGTTCTTC.